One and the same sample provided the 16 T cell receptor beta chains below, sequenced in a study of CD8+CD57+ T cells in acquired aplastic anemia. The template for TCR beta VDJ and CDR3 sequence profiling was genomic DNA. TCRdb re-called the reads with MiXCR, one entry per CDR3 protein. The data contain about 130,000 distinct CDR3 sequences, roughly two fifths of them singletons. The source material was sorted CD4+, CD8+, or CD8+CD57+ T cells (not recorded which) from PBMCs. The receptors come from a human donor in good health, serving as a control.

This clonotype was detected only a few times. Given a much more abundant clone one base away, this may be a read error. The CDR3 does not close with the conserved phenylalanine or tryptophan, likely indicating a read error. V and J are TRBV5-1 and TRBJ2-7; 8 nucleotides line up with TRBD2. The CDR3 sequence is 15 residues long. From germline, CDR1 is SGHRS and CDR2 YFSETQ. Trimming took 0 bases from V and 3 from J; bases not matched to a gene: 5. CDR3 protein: CASSLEPAGVYEQYS. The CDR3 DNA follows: TGCGCCAGCAGCTTGGAACCAGCGGGAGTCTACGAGCAGTACTCC.

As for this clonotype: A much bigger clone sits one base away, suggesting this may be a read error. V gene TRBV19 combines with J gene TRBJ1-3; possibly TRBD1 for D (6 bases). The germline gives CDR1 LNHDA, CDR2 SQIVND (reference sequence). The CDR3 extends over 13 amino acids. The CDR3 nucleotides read TGTGCCACCCGGACAGTCTCTGGAAACACCAAATATTTT. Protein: CATRTVSGNTKYF.

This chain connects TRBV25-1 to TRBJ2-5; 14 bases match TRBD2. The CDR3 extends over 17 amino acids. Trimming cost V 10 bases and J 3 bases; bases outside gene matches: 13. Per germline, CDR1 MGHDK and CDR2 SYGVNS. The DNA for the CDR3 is TGTGCCAACGGTGGTTGGACTAGCGGGAGGACAAAAGAGACCCAGTACTTC. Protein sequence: CANGGWTSGRTKETQYF.

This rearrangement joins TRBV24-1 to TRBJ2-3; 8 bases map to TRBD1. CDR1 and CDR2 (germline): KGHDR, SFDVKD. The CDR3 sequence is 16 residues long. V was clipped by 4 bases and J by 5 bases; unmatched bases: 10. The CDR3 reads CATSDPSVGTGDTQYF. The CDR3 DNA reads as TGTGCCACCAGTGACCCCTCCGTAGGGACAGGAGATACGCAGTATTTT.

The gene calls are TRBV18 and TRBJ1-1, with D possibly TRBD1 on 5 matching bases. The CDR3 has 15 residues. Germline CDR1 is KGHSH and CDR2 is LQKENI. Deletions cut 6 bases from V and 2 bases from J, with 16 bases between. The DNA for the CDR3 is TGTGCCAGCTCTCCGAGGGAAGGGGCTAACACTGAAGCTTTCTTT. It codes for CASSPREGANTEAFF.

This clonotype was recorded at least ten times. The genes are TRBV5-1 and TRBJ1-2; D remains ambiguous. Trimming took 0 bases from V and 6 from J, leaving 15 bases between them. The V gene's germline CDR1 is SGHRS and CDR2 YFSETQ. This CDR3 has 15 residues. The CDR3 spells CASSLDRYLGDGYTF. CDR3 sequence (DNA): TGCGCCAGCAGCTTGGATAGGTATCTGGGCGATGGCTACACCTTC.

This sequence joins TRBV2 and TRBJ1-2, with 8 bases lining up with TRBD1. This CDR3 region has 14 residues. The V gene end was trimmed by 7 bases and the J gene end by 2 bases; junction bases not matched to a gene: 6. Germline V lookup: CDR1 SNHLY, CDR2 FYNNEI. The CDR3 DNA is TGTGCCAGCACTCTTAGGACAGGGAACTATGGCTACACCTTC. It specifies CASTLRTGNYGYTF.

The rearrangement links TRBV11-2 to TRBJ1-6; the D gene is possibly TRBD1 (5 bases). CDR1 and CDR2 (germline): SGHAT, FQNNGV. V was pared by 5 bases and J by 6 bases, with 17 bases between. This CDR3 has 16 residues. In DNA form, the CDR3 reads TGTGCCAGCAGCCCCAAGGGCCAGGGTTCTAATTCACCCCTCCACTTT. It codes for CASSPKGQGSNSPLHF.

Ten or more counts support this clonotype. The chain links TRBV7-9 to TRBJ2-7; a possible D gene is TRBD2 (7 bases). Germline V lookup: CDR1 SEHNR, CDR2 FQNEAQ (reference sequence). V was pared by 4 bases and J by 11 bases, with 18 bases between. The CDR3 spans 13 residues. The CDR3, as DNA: TGTGCCAGCAGCTCACAGAACGCGGGGGCGGAGTACTTC. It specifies CASSSQNAGAEYF.

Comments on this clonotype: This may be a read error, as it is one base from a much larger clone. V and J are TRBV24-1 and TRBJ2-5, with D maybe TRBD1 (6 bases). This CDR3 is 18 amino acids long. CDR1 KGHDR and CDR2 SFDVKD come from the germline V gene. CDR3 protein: CATSVSGGQTRDQETQCF. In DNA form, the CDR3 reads TGTGCCACCAGTGTGTCTGGGGGCCAAACGAGAGACCAAGAGACCCAGTGCTTC.

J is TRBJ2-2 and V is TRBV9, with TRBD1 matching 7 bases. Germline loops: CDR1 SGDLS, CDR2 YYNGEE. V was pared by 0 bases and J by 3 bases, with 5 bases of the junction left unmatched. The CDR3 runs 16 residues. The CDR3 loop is CASSVATGQYTGELFF. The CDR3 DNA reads TGTGCCAGCAGCGTAGCCACGGGACAGTACACCGGGGAGCTGTTTTTT.

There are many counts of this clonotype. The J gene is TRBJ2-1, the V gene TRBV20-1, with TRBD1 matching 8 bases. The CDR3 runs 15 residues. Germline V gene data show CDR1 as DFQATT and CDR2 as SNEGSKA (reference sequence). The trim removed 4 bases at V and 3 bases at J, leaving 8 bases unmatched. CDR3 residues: CSANEQGEVYNEQFF. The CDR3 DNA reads TGCAGTGCTAATGAACAGGGGGAGGTCTACAATGAGCAGTTCTTC.

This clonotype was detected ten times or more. The CDR3 loop is CASGLPGTTQYF. In DNA form, the CDR3 reads TGTGCCAGCGGACTTCCGGGGACTACGCAGTATTTT. The V call is TRBV2, the J call TRBJ2-3, with D tentatively TRBD1 or TRBD2 (5 bases each). The CDR3 loop spans 12 amino acids. Germline-derived CDR1 and CDR2 are SNHLY and FYNNEI. V lost 8 bases and J lost 8, with 14 bases in between.

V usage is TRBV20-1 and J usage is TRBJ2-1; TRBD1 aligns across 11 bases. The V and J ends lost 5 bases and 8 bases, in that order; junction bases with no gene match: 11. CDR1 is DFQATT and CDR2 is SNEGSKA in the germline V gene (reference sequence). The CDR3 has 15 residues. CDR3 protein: CSAAPPGTGGYEQFF. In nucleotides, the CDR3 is TGCAGTGCTGCCCCTCCCGGGACAGGGGGTTATGAGCAGTTCTTC.

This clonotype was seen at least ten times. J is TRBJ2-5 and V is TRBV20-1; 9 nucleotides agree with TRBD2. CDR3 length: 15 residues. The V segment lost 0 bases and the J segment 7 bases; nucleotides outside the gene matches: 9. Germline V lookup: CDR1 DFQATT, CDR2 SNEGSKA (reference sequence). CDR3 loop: CSARDEAGGPRTQYF. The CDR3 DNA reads TGCAGTGCTAGAGATGAGGCGGGAGGGCCCCGGACCCAGTACTTC.

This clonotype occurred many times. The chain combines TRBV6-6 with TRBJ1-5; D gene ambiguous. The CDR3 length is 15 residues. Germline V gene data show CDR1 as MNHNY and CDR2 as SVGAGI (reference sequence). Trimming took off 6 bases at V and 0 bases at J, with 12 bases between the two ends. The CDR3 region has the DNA TGTGCCAGCAGAAAAATGGACTCTAGCAATCAGCCCCAGCATTTT. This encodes CASRKMDSSNQPQHF.